These 28 T cell receptor beta chains share one sample of origin, sequenced in a study of tumor-infiltrating lymphocytes in primary liver carcinoma. Total RNA (approximately 500 ng) served as template for TCR beta cDNA synthesis primed by a constant-region primer. Amplification in three nested multiplex PCR rounds with slightly modified ARM-PCR gave rise to TCR beta libraries. Running around 9 cycles apiece, the first two PCR rounds relied on TRBV1-TRBV30 forward primers together with a C-beta reverse primer. TCRdb ran MiXCR on the multiplex PCR reads and lists one entry per CDR3 protein. The repertoire holds about 50,000 distinct CDR3 sequences, with 65% to 85% as singletons. From unsorted bulk tissue weighing about 20-33 mg, DNA and RNA were co-extracted. Sequencing was performed on liver tumor tissue from sampling region 5. Subset indicated: tumor region T5, tumor centre. These receptors were collected from a man aged 35 to 55 with primary liver carcinoma and hepatitis B virus infection.

To note about this clonotype: One end of the junction does not line up with germline, which may come from a read error. The V call is TRBV9, the J call TRBJ2-1, with D unclear. Germline V gives CDR1 SGDLS, CDR2 YYNGEE. The CDR3 is made up of 15 amino acids. The CDR3 is CASSAAERPYNDQFF. Written as DNA, the CDR3 is TGTGCCAGCAGCGCAGCCGAACGGCCATACAATGATCAGTTCTTC.

About this clonotype: A read error may explain this, as a much larger clone is one base away. The rearrangement links TRBV19 to TRBJ1-1; D unclear. This CDR3 has 13 amino acids. Germline CDR1 is LNHDA and CDR2 is SQIVND (reference sequence). CDR3 sequence: CASNGDGDTEAFF. DNA of the CDR3: TGTGCTAGCAACGGGGATGGGGACACTGAAGCTTTCTTT. The whole variable domain, filled in from reference TRBV19 and TRBJ1-1, reads DGGITQSPKYLFRKEGQNVTLSCEQNLNHDAMYWYRQDPGQGLRLIYYSQIVNDFQKGDIAEGYSVSREKKESFPLTVTSAQKNPTAFYLCASNGDGDTEAFFGQGTRLTVV.

This clonotype has at least ten counts. The V gene is TRBV28, the J gene TRBJ2-3; 7 bases fit TRBD1. Germline V gene data show CDR1 as MDHEN and CDR2 as SYDVKM. Trimming at V came to 2 bases and at J to 4 bases, leaving 3 bases not matched to a gene. The CDR3 loop spans 14 amino acids. This CDR3 is CASSLKTGADTQYF. The DNA for the CDR3 is TGTGCCAGCAGTTTAAAAACAGGGGCAGATACGCAGTATTTT.

This clonotype was seen at least ten times. A much larger clone lies one base from this, so it may be a read error. V and J are TRBV29-1 and TRBJ1-4, with D unresolved. Trimming left V 7 bases short and J 7 bases short, with 7 bases between. Germline assignment: CDR1 SQVTM and CDR2 ANQGSEA. The CDR3 covers 10 residues. This CDR3 reads CSALGEKLFF. Here the CDR3 DNA reads TGCAGCGCTTTGGGTGAAAAACTGTTTTTT.

Details on this clonotype: Just one base apart from a much larger clone, this may be a read error. V gene TRBV19 combines with J gene TRBJ2-1; a weak D match, TRBD2 (5 bases). The ends were cut back, 6 bases at V and 9 bases at J, with 12 bases in the middle. This CDR3 is 12 amino acids long. Per germline, CDR1 LNHDA and CDR2 SQIVND (reference sequence). CDR3 in amino acids: CASSGIRGEQFF. The CDR3, as DNA: TGTGCCAGTAGCGGGATCCGGGGTGAGCAGTTCTTC.

As to this clonotype: Because the CDR3 is missing its conserved closing phenylalanine or tryptophan, this is likely a read error. V is TRBV5-1 and J is TRBJ1-5, with a possible D match to TRBD1 (5 bases). The CDR3 is 15 amino acids. Germline V gives CDR1 SGHRS, CDR2 YFSETQ. The CDR3 DNA reads as TGCGCCAGGAGCTTGGGGGGGACTAGCAATCAGCCCCAGCATTCT. It is translated as CARSLGGTSNQPQHS.

As concerns this clonotype: A much larger clone differs by one base, so this may be a read error. The chain couples TRBV28 to TRBJ2-1, with D perhaps being TRBD1 or TRBD2 (5 bases each). This CDR3 region has 15 residues. The germline V gene has CDR1 MDHEN and CDR2 SYDVKM. Trimming cost V 5 bases and J 8 bases, with 19 bases left between them. CDR3 nucleotides: TGTGCCAGCAGTCTCCCGGGACGGTTGTGGCATGAGCAGTTCTTC. It yields the protein CASSLPGRLWHEQFF.

Ten or more counts support this clonotype. The rearrangement joins TRBV24-1 to TRBJ2-7; the D gene could be TRBD1 or TRBD2 (5 bases each). Trimming stripped 3 bases from V and 6 bases from J, with 5 bases between. This CDR3 spans 11 amino acids. CDR1 and CDR2 from the germline V gene are KGHDR and SFDVKD. CDR3: CATSDGGEQYF. The CDR3 DNA follows: TGTGCCACCAGTGATGGGGGCGAGCAGTACTTC.

This clonotype was seen only a few times. The gene calls are TRBV7-8 and TRBJ1-4; possible D gene TRBD1, 6 bases. Trimming left V 1 base short and J 15 bases short, with 15 bases between. The CDR3 runs to 13 residues. Germline V gives CDR1 SGHVS, CDR2 FQNEAQ. CDR3 nucleotide sequence: TGTGCCAGCAGCTTAGAGACCGATAGGGGGTTGTTTTTT. Translated: CASSLETDRGLFF.

About this clonotype itself: This likely comes from a read error, as the CDR3 has no conserved phenylalanine or tryptophan at its end. V gene TRBV6-2 or TRBV6-3 combines with J gene TRBJ2-7; TRBD1 aligns across 9 bases. CDR3 size: 14 residues. The germline gives CDR1 MNHEY, CDR2 SVGEGT. This CDR3 is CVSSLRDRAHEQYL. The CDR3 bases are TGTGTCAGCAGCCTACGGGACAGGGCCCACGAGCAGTACCTC.

As concerns this clonotype: The junction differs from germline at one of its ends, possibly a read error. This chain joins TRBV11-3 and TRBJ2-1; no clear D. The CDR3 runs to 14 residues. CDR1 is SGHNT, CDR2 YENEEA, per germline. The CDR3 sequence: CANSLGVSSHEQFF. CDR3 bases: TGTGCCAACAGCTTAGGCGTCTCGAGCCATGAGCAGTTCTTC.

The chain couples TRBV4-2 to TRBJ2-7; no definite D call. The CDR3 has 15 residues. V was pared by 2 bases and J by 2 bases, with 13 bases between. Germline loops: CDR1 LGHNA, CDR2 YNFKEQ. The CDR3 protein is CASSQTWRGPYEQYF. The CDR3 DNA sequence: TGTGCCAGCAGCCAAACATGGCGTGGACCCTACGAGCAGTACTTC.

On this clonotype: The junction departs from germline at one end; a sequencing error may be responsible. This chain's CDR3 is CASSLVTHERFF. Here the CDR3 DNA reads TGCGCCAGCAGCTTGGTGACCCATGAGCGGTTCTTC. J is TRBJ2-1 and V is TRBV5-6; D gene uncertain. Germline values: CDR1 SGHDT, CDR2 YYEEEE. This CDR3 comprises 12 residues.

With respect to this clonotype: Here the CDR3 omits its conserved ending phenylalanine or tryptophan, so a read error is the likely source. The chain carries TRBV5-1 and TRBJ2-2; 7 positions agree with TRBD1. The germline V gene encodes CDR1 SGHRS and CDR2 YFSETQ. The CDR3 consists of 15 residues. CDR3 protein: CACSDRVPNTGELFS. The DNA for the CDR3 is TGCGCCTGCAGTGACAGGGTCCCGAACACCGGGGAGCTGTTTTCT.

J is TRBJ2-7 and V is TRBV11-1; D is undetermined. V lost 1 base to trimming and J lost 4 bases, with 20 bases between them. Looked up from germline, CDR1 is SGHAT and CDR2 is FQDESV (reference sequence). The CDR3 spans 17 residues. The CDR3 is CASSLGPAGESPYEQYF. The CDR3 DNA follows: TGTGCCAGCAGCTTAGGGCCGGCTGGTGAAAGCCCTTACGAGCAGTACTTC.

Comments on this clonotype: One end of the junction varies from germline; a read error may be responsible. The chain combines TRBV10-3 with TRBJ1-1, with D uncertain. Germline V gives CDR1 ENHRY, CDR2 SYGVKD. The CDR3 totals 12 residues. CDR3 sequence reads: CAISDPSIEAFF. Written as DNA, the CDR3 is TGTGCCATAAGTGACCCGTCCATTGAAGCTTTCTTT.

CDR3 sequence reads: CASSYGSARGWRETQYF. The CDR3 region has the DNA TGTGCCAGCAGTTATGGTTCAGCGAGAGGATGGAGAGAGACCCAGTACTTC. This chain uses TRBV6-2 or TRBV6-3 with TRBJ2-5, with D unclear. Germline V lookup: CDR1 MNHEY, CDR2 SVGEGT. Deletions cut 3 bases from V and 4 bases from J, with 21 bases between. The CDR3 loop spans 17 amino acids.

The chain carries TRBV7-3 and TRBJ1-2; D might be TRBD1 (5 bases). Germline CDR1 reads SGHTA; CDR2 reads FQGTGA. There are 15 residues in the CDR3. Trimming pared 5 bases from V and 2 bases from J, leaving 15 bases between. CDR3 amino acids: CASSPSGAANYGYTF. Here the CDR3 DNA reads TGTGCCAGCAGCCCGAGCGGGGCAGCAAACTATGGCTACACCTTC.

This clonotype is medium-sized in the sample. V is TRBV12-3 or TRBV12-4 and J is TRBJ2-5, with D possibly matching TRBD1 (6 bases). The length of the CDR3 is 13 residues. The V and J ends lost 3 bases and 5 bases respectively, with 10 bases between them. The CDR3 region is CASSLVQGETQYF. CDR3 bases: TGTGCCAGCAGTTTGGTGCAGGGGGAGACCCAGTACTTC.

As to this clonotype: One end of the junction varies from germline; a read error may be responsible. The chain couples TRBV5-6 to TRBJ2-7; D is ambiguous. Germline V lookup: CDR1 SGHDT, CDR2 YYEEEE. This CDR3 has 13 amino acids. The CDR3 loop reads CVSSLKETYEHYF. The DNA for the CDR3 is TGTGTCAGCAGCTTGAAAGAGACCTACGAGCACTACTTC.

On this clonotype: Given the absence of the conserved phenylalanine or tryptophan at the CDR3 end, a read error is likely. The J gene is TRBJ2-7, the V gene TRBV5-1; TRBD2 matches at 11 bases. The CDR3 sequence is 14 residues long. CDR1 and CDR2 (germline): SGHRS, YFSETQ. J gave up 7 bases and V 4 bases, and 7 bases lay outside the gene matches. In DNA, the CDR3 is TGCGCCAGCAGCGTAGCGGGAGGGGAGTCGGAGCAGTACATT. Translated: CASSVAGGESEQYI.

The CDR3 DNA reads TGTGCCAGATACAATCCTAGCGGGAGTACTGGGGCCAACGTCCTGACTTTC. Translated: CARYNPSGSTGANVLTF. The chain uses TRBV6-5 and TRBJ2-6; 10 bases are shared with TRBD2. The germline V gene has CDR1 MNHEY and CDR2 SVGAGI. The V segment lost 9 bases and the J segment 2 bases; nucleotides outside the gene matches: 10. The CDR3 loop spans 17 amino acids.

Points on this clonotype: One junction end does not reproduce the germline sequence, and a read error may be involved. The chain is built from TRBV29-1 and TRBJ2-1, with D tentatively TRBD2 (6 bases). The CDR3 is made up of 11 amino acids. Germline loops: CDR1 SQVTM, CDR2 ANQGSEA. The DNA of the CDR3 is TGCTGCGTAGATGGGGGGAGAGGACAGTTCTTC. Residues: CCVDGGRGQFF.

This clonotype appeared a few times. Germline and junction disagree at one end, which may indicate a read error. This rearrangement joins TRBV14 to TRBJ2-1; D is tentatively TRBD1 or TRBD2 (5 bases each). The CDR3 length is 15 residues. Germline lookup yields CDR1 SGHDN and CDR2 FVKESK. CDR3 residues: CATSQYRGPYNEQLF. The DNA of the CDR3 is TGTGCCACCAGCCAGTATCGGGGCCCCTACAATGAGCAGCTCTTC.

The rearrangement joins TRBV14 to TRBJ1-4; D is uncertain. Per germline, CDR1 SGHDN and CDR2 FVKESK. The CDR3 loop spans 13 amino acids. CDR3 protein: CSNTYSFEGKLFF. The DNA for the CDR3 is TGTTCCAACACCTACTCCTTCGAAGGAAAACTGTTTTTT.

This chain joins TRBV5-4 and TRBJ2-7, with TRBD2 as a possible D gene (5 bases). This CDR3 contains 14 residues. Germline V gene sequence: CDR1 SGHNT, CDR2 YYREEE (reference sequence). Trimming took off 8 bases at V and 6 bases at J, with 21 bases between the two ends. The CDR3, as DNA: TGTGCCAGTGGCCTTGACGAGGGCCATAGCGAGCAGTACTTC. Translating it yields CASGLDEGHSEQYF.

About this clonotype itself: Because the CDR3 is missing its conserved closing phenylalanine or tryptophan, this is likely a read error. V usage is TRBV12-3 or TRBV12-4 and J usage is TRBJ2-1; weak D call: TRBD1 (8 bases). This CDR3 has 16 residues. CDR3: CTTRQGWAGDSNEQFS. CDR3 nucleotides: TGTACCACCAGACAGGGGTGGGCGGGAGATTCTAATGAGCAGTTCTCC.

With regard to this clonotype: This clone may be a read error of a much larger clone one base away. This chain joins TRBV2 and TRBJ2-5; D gene uncertain. Germline-derived CDR1 and CDR2 are SNHLY and FYNNEI. Trimming removed 5 bases at V and 4 bases at J, with 11 bases between. The CDR3 length is 13 residues. CDR3 amino acids: CASSRVSPETQYF. The CDR3 DNA sequence: TGTGCCAGCAGTCGGGTCAGCCCAGAGACCCAGTACTTC.